This passage covers 24 T cell receptor beta chains from one sample sequenced in a study of CD8+ T cells in alopecia areata. Stated treatment: oral pan-JAK inhibitor, 5-10 mg twice daily. The sequencing template was cDNA reverse transcribed from extracted RNA. Libraries were prepared by immunoSEQ multiplex PCR; TCRdb keeps only in-frame clonotypes and omits some of them. This repertoire shows more than 110,000 clones, roughly four fifths found once; its top ten account for 20% to 25%. The material sequenced was CD8+ T cells sorted from blood, taken at week 4, from a patient treated with tofacitinib. All receptors derive from a human donor with alopecia areata.

V usage is TRBV5-1 and J usage is TRBJ1-2, with D unclear. CDR3 length: 14 amino acids. Germline loops: CDR1 SGHRS, CDR2 YFSETQ. Trimming cost V 4 bases and J 5 bases, with 15 bases left between them. DNA for the CDR3: TGCGCCAGCAGCCCGGGTCGGCTGGATTATGGCTACACCTTC. Encoded protein: CASSPGRLDYGYTF. The full variable domain, its missing parts supplied by reference TRBV5-1 and TRBJ1-2, is KAGVTQTPRYLIKTRGQQVTLSCSPISGHRSVSWYQQTPGQGLQFLFEYFSETQRNKGNFPGRFSGRQFSNSRSEMNVSTLELGDSALYLCASSPGRLDYGYTFGSGTRLTVV.

The V call is TRBV29-1, the J call TRBJ2-7, with a weak D call TRBD2 (5 bases). The length of the CDR3 is 11 residues. V dropped 4 bases and J dropped 9 bases, with 13 bases sitting between them. Germline V gives CDR1 SQVTM, CDR2 ANQGSEA. CDR3: CSVVLDRGQYF. CDR3 sequence (DNA): TGCAGCGTTGTACTAGACCGCGGGCAGTACTTC.

CDR3 in amino acids: CASSHPGGPSSYEQYF. The CDR3, as DNA: TGCGCCAGCAGTCACCCCGGCGGGCCGAGCTCCTACGAGCAGTACTTC. The rearrangement uses TRBV23-1 and TRBJ2-7; the D gene is possibly TRBD2 (5 bases). TRBV23-1 qualifies as an ORF whose function is uncertain. V lost 3 bases and J 0 bases, leaving 15 bases between the germline ends. The CDR3 loop spans 16 amino acids.

The chain recombines TRBV7-9 with TRBJ2-7; the D call may be TRBD1 or TRBD2 (5 bases each). The CDR3 contains 15 residues. The V and J ends lost 0 bases and 3 bases respectively, with 12 bases between them. The germline gives CDR1 SEHNR, CDR2 FQNEAQ (reference sequence). This CDR3 is CASSLAGRPVYEQYF. As DNA, the CDR3 is TGTGCCAGCAGCTTAGCGGGACGGCCAGTCTACGAGCAGTACTTC.

The chain recombines TRBV2 with TRBJ2-7; 11 bases agree with TRBD2. Looked up from germline, CDR1 is SNHLY and CDR2 is FYNNEI. This CDR3 is built from 15 residues. Germline trimming cut 3 bases from V and 4 bases from J; bases unmatched to any gene: 5. CDR3 sequence (DNA): TGTGCCAGCAGTGATGAGGGACTAGCGGAGTACGAGCAGTACTTC. It codes for CASSDEGLAEYEQYF. The full variable domain, its missing parts supplied by reference TRBV2 and TRBJ2-7, is EPEVTQTPSHQVTQMGQEVILRCVPISNHLYFYWYRQILGQKVEFLVSFYNNEISEKSEIFDDQFSVERPDGSNFTLKIRSTKLEDSAMYFCASSDEGLAEYEQYFGPGTRLTVT.

On this clone itself: At one end, the junction sequence differs from germline, possibly due to a read error. The J gene is TRBJ1-2, the V gene TRBV4-1; D is unclear. The CDR3 contains 16 residues. Germline V gene lookup returns CDR1 MGHRA and CDR2 YSYEKL. The CDR3 DNA follows: TGCGCCAGCAGCCAAGGCCTCTCGGCAGGAGGCTATGGCCACACCTTC. Translated, it gives CASSQGLSAGGYGHTF.

V usage is TRBV4-1 and J usage is TRBJ2-1; 9 bases fit TRBD1. Germline CDR1 and CDR2: MGHRA and YSYEKL. This CDR3 comprises 14 residues. V lost 5 bases and J lost 6; bases outside the gene matches: 5. The CDR3 sequence is CASSIGQGINEQFF. CDR3 in DNA: TGCGCCAGCAGCATCGGACAGGGGATCAATGAGCAGTTCTTC.

This clone was observed once. This chain connects TRBV30 to TRBJ2-5; 11 positions match TRBD2. CDR3 length: 15 amino acids. V gave up 5 bases and J gave up 1 base; unmatched junction bases: 6. Germline V gives CDR1 GTSNPN, CDR2 SVGIG (reference sequence). The CDR3 spells CAWDLAGGIQETQYF. DNA of the CDR3: TGTGCCTGGGACTTAGCGGGGGGGATCCAAGAGACCCAGTACTTC.

The chain uses TRBV4-3 and TRBJ1-2, with a possible D match to TRBD1 (6 bases). The V and J ends lost 8 bases and 5 bases respectively, with 15 bases between them. The CDR3 loop spans 13 amino acids. CDR1 and CDR2 (germline): LGHNA, YSLEER. The CDR3 loop is CASSYGQSYGYTF. The CDR3 region has the DNA TGCGCCAGCTCCTACGGACAGTCTTATGGCTACACCTTC.

J is TRBJ2-3 and V is TRBV7-8; tentatively, D is TRBD2 (6 bases). The length of the CDR3 is 14 residues. Trimming shortened V by 1 base and J by 6 bases, and 11 bases separated the two germline ends. The V gene's germline CDR1 is SGHVS and CDR2 FQNEAQ. The CDR3 region is CASSLVTSRDTQYF. DNA for the CDR3: TGTGCCAGCAGCTTAGTTACTAGCCGGGATACGCAGTATTTT. Full variable domain (rest looked up from reference TRBV7-8 and TRBJ2-3): GAGVSQSPRYKVAKRGQDVALRCDPISGHVSLFWYQQALGQGPEFLTYFQNEAQLDKSGLPSDRFFAERPEGSVSTLKIQRTQQEDSAVYLCASSLVTSRDTQYFGPGTRLTVL.

The J gene is TRBJ2-7, the V gene TRBV29-1; weak D call: TRBD2 (5 bases). Germline values: CDR1 SQVTM, CDR2 ANQGSEA. The CDR3 spans 11 residues. The V and J ends lost 6 bases and 0 bases respectively, with 6 bases between them. The CDR3: CSVRGSYEQYF. The CDR3 DNA reads TGCAGCGTCCGGGGCTCCTACGAGCAGTACTTC.

The J gene is TRBJ1-5, the V gene TRBV7-2; D remains unclear. Trimming shortened V by 3 bases and J by 0 bases, and 12 bases separated the two germline ends. Germline V gene sequence: CDR1 SGHTA, CDR2 FQGNSA. The CDR3 consists of 16 residues. The CDR3 DNA sequence: TGTGCCAGCAGCTTCTCTCCGTTCGGTAGCAATCAGCCCCAGCATTTT. The encoded protein is CASSFSPFGSNQPQHF.

On this clone itself: Other DNA sequences in the same sample also yield this CDR3. The chain joins TRBV19 to TRBJ2-7; 10 nucleotides align to TRBD1. The CDR3 runs to 14 residues. Per germline, CDR1 LNHDA and CDR2 SQIVND (reference sequence). Losses at the gene ends were 3 bases for V and 3 bases for J; bases not matched to a gene: 2. The CDR3 spells CASSIGTGDYEQYF. CDR3 in DNA: TGTGCCAGTAGTATTGGGACAGGGGACTACGAGCAGTACTTC.

This chain connects TRBV6-5 to TRBJ2-3, with TRBD2 matching 8 bases. The CDR3 runs to 16 residues. Germline V lookup: CDR1 MNHEY, CDR2 SVGAGI. The J segment lost 4 bases and the V segment lost 4 bases, leaving 10 bases of the junction unmatched. The CDR3 loop reads CASSSTAGAPADTQYF. The CDR3 region has the DNA TGTGCCAGCAGTTCCACAGCGGGAGCGCCGGCAGATACGCAGTATTTT.

The chain combines TRBV27 with TRBJ1-1, with D maybe TRBD1 (5 bases). CDR1 is MNHEY and CDR2 is SMNVEV in the germline V gene (reference sequence). CDR3 size: 13 residues. Trimming took 7 bases from V and 1 from J, leaving 10 bases between them. The CDR3 region has the DNA TGTGCCAGCAAGCGAGGGGCGAACACTGAAGCTTTCTTT. Encoded protein: CASKRGANTEAFF.

This clone was detected only a few times. The CDR3 protein is CASAGQGHNEQFF. DNA of the CDR3: TGCGCCAGCGCTGGACAGGGCCACAATGAGCAGTTCTTC. The V call is TRBV4-1, the J call TRBJ2-1, with 8 bases fitting TRBD1. The V and J ends lost 8 bases and 5 bases, in that order; junction bases with no gene match: 5. CDR3 length: 13 amino acids. The germline V gene encodes CDR1 MGHRA and CDR2 YSYEKL.

The chain carries TRBV6-5 and TRBJ2-7; 11 bases are a match to TRBD1. V shed 6 bases and J 1 base; nucleotides not matched to a gene: 2. Germline V gene sequence: CDR1 MNHEY, CDR2 SVGAGI. The CDR3 contains 14 residues. The DNA of the CDR3 is TGTGCCAGCAGAGGGACAGGGGGTTCCTACGAGCAGTACTTC. It is translated as CASRGTGGSYEQYF.

This clone was detected a few times. The V call is TRBV7-6, the J call TRBJ2-1, with 8 bases that match TRBD1. The V and J ends lost 0 bases and 5 bases, in that order; junction bases with no gene match: 6. This CDR3 spans 16 amino acids. Germline V lookup: CDR1 SGHVS, CDR2 FNYEAQ. CDR3 sequence reads: CASSLAMRQGHNEQFF. DNA for the CDR3: TGTGCCAGCAGCTTAGCGATGAGACAGGGGCACAATGAGCAGTTCTTC.

The rearrangement joins TRBV7-9 to TRBJ2-1, with no clear D. The CDR3 has 17 amino acids. V dropped 4 bases and J dropped 4 bases, with 20 bases sitting between them. Germline CDR1 reads SEHNR; CDR2 reads FQNEAQ (reference sequence). The CDR3: CASSSRITSLSYNEQFF. The CDR3 region has the DNA TGTGCCAGCAGCTCCCGAATTACCTCGCTAAGTTACAATGAGCAGTTCTTC.

The CDR3 spells CASSLDAQGYEQYF. In DNA form, the CDR3 reads TGCGCCAGCAGCTTGGATGCCCAGGGCTACGAGCAGTACTTC. The chain links TRBV5-1 to TRBJ2-7; D perhaps matches TRBD1 (5 bases). CDR1 is SGHRS and CDR2 is YFSETQ in the germline V gene. The CDR3 has 14 amino acids. Between the trimmed V and J ends, which lost 0 bases and 3 bases, there was a span of 10 bases.

The chain recombines TRBV2 with TRBJ2-5, with a tentative D call TRBD2 (6 bases). Between the trimmed V and J ends, which lost 6 bases and 5 bases, there was a span of 13 bases. Germline V gene sequence: CDR1 SNHLY, CDR2 FYNNEI. This CDR3 has 13 amino acids. The CDR3 region has the DNA TGTGCCAGCAGAGAACACCGGGGGGAGACCCAGTACTTC. This encodes CASREHRGETQYF. Full variable domain (remainder filled in from reference TRBV2 and TRBJ2-5): EPEVTQTPSHQVTQMGQEVILRCVPISNHLYFYWYRQILGQKVEFLVSFYNNEISEKSEIFDDQFSVERPDGSNFTLKIRSTKLEDSAMYFCASREHRGETQYFGPGTRLLVL.

The chain carries TRBV27 and TRBJ2-1, with D possibly being TRBD2 (5 bases). The germline V gene encodes CDR1 MNHEY and CDR2 SMNVEV (reference sequence). The CDR3 extends over 12 amino acids. V lost 0 bases and J lost 9, with 6 bases in between. The DNA for the CDR3 is TGTGCCAGCAGTTTATCGGCGGGTGAGCAGTTCTTC. Translating it yields CASSLSAGEQFF.

The rearrangement links TRBV5-6 to TRBJ1-6; D gene ambiguous. Deletions cut 4 bases from V and 7 bases from J, with 9 bases between. The germline gives CDR1 SGHDT, CDR2 YYEEEE. This CDR3 spans 13 amino acids. CDR3 in DNA: TGTGCCAGCAGCCTAATATCAAATTCACCCCTCCACTTT. As protein: CASSLISNSPLHF.

The chain combines TRBV5-1 with TRBJ2-7, with D hard to call. With 2 bases removed from V and 3 bases from J, the gap between germline ends came to 9 bases. CDR3 length: 13 amino acids. CDR1 and CDR2 from the germline V gene are SGHRS and YFSETQ. The CDR3 DNA reads TGCGCCAGCAGCTTACAACAAGACTACGAGCAGTACTTC. It codes for CASSLQQDYEQYF.